This T cell receptor beta chain was identified during a study of CD4 T cells in relation to SARS-CoV-2 and coronaviruses. The unexposed donors gave CD4+ T cells in about 2011-2018, prior to COVID-19. After approximately ten days of culture, CD4+ T cells were isolated. Only a few counts were recorded for this clone. The antigen is not known. Germline CDR1 and CDR2: MNHEY and SVGAGI. The CDR3 covers 15 residues. The V segment lost 7 bases and the J segment 8 bases; nucleotides outside the gene matches: 11. Study observations and caveats: Crossreactivity was assessed only for spike protein, not other viral proteins.

Sequencing used immunoSEQ multiplex PCR; TCRdb keeps in-frame clones, though not all of them. The sample has more than 20,000 clones; less than 70% are singletons. The TCR was taken from a human donor in good health. Sample: CD4+ T cells from PBMCs, cultured in vitro. The chain recombines TRBV6-5 with TRBJ1-4; 9 bases match TRBD1. CDR3 DNA: TGTGCCAGCACCGCCTTAGGGACAGGGCGAGAAAAACTGTTTTTT. Translated, it gives CASTALGTGREKLFF.